These T cell receptor beta chains were read from a single sample in a study of regulatory T cells in long-lasting Graves disease. Each CDR3 protein gets one entry after TCRdb re-called the multiplex PCR reads with MiXCR. The sample carries 450,000 or so distinct CDR3 sequences, roughly 23% recorded once. Here the sequenced sample was peripheral blood mononuclear cells (PBMCs), taken when the disease was refractory, from a patient treated with antithyroid drugs. Every receptor here comes from a female donor with Graves disease. Both conserved end residues are part of each CDR3. A D gene is named only where the DNA matches it firmly. A clone size is listed for some rows: how often the clone was seen (once, few, many), or a class if it is expanded.

cdr3_length d_call j_call v_call clone_size cdr3_aa cdr3_nt
12 . TRBJ2-7 TRBV20-1 many CSATLGGYEQYF TGCAGTGCTACCCTAGGGGGTTACGAGCAGTACTTC
16 TRBD1 TRBJ2-7 TRBV6-9 many CASSSPRTGPTYEQYF TGTGCCAGCAGTTCCCCCCGGACAGGTCCTACCTACGAGCAGTACTTC
15 . TRBJ1-5 TRBV6-1 few CASAQARRSNQPQHF TGTGCCAGCGCCCAGGCCCGCCGTAGCAATCAGCCCCAGCATTTT
13 . TRBJ1-2 TRBV28 many CASSLSRAYGYTF TGTGCCAGCAGTTTGTCCCGGGCTTATGGCTACACCTTC
13 . TRBJ1-1 TRBV4-1 . CASSRPEDTEAFF TGCGCCAGCAGCCGGCCCGAGGACACCGAAGCTTTCTTT
13 . TRBJ1-2 TRBV29-1 many CSAREDGTVGYTF TGCAGCGCCCGAGAGGACGGAACCGTGGGCTACACCTTC
14 . TRBJ2-5 TRBV13 few CASSSRLVVQTQYF TGTGCCAGCAGCTCCAGACTAGTCGTGCAGACCCAGTACTTC
14 TRBD1 TRBJ1-2 TRBV28 many CASSTPDRGYGYTF TGTGCCAGCAGTACGCCGGACAGGGGCTATGGCTACACCTTC
15 . TRBJ1-4 TRBV18 . CASSPRRTTNEKLFF TGTGCCAGCTCACCACGCCGTACAACTAATGAAAAACTGTTTTTT
15 . TRBJ2-7 TRBV18 . CASSTGTTDLYEQYF TGTGCCAGCTCTACCGGGACCACCGACCTCTACGAGCAGTACTTC
13 . TRBJ1-1 TRBV19 . CASSAGGGTEAFF TGTGCCAGTAGCGCGGGGGGTGGAACTGAAGCTTTCTTT
12 . TRBJ1-2 TRBV29-1 many CSVEGVNYGYTF TGCAGCGTTGAAGGGGTTAACTATGGCTACACCTTC
15 . TRBJ1-1 TRBV10-3 few CAISELGQGNTEAFF TGTGCCATCAGTGAGCTCGGGCAGGGGAACACTGAAGCTTTCTTT
13 . TRBJ1-2 TRBV9 . CASSVGTVGGYTF TGTGCCAGCAGCGTAGGGACAGTGGGTGGCTACACCTTC
11 . TRBJ1-1 TRBV30 few CAWSERTQAFF TGTGCCTGGAGTGAGCGGACCCAAGCTTTCTTT
13 . TRBJ1-3 TRBV6-2/TRBV6-3 . CASRAGSGNTIYF TGTGCCAGCCGGGCGGGCTCTGGAAACACCATATATTTT
13 . TRBJ1-1 TRBV27 many CASSLLGSFEAFF TGTGCCAGCAGTTTATTGGGGTCATTCGAAGCTTTCTTT
18 TRBD1 TRBJ1-1 TRBV27 many CASQRRTGRVIGTTEAFF TGTGCCAGCCAAAGACGGACAGGGAGGGTAATTGGTACGACTGAAGCTTTCTTT
11 . TRBJ1-1 TRBV30 . CAWSPGSGAFF TGTGCCTGGAGTCCAGGGTCGGGAGCTTTCTTT
21 . TRBJ1-1 TRBV6-1 few CASRSTELFLKRDQPNTEAFF TGTGCCAGCAGATCGACGGAACTCTTTCTGAAACGGGACCAGCCGAACACTGAAGCTTTCTTT
13 . TRBJ2-7 TRBV29-1 few CSVSGSGSYEQYF TGCAGCGTTTCGGGTAGCGGCTCCTACGAGCAGTACTTC
15 . TRBJ2-5 TRBV7-9 many CASIDGLGLQETQYF TGTGCCAGCATCGACGGACTCGGCCTCCAAGAGACCCAGTACTTC
13 . TRBJ2-7 TRBV5-1 few CASSWDFSYEQYF TGCGCCAGCAGCTGGGACTTCTCCTACGAGCAGTACTTC
13 . TRBJ1-5 TRBV20-1 . CSARVGLNQPQHF TGCAGTGCTAGAGTAGGACTGAATCAGCCCCAGCATTTT
15 . TRBJ2-7 TRBV14 . CATSGGRDGSYEQYF TGTGCCACCTCCGGGGGGCGGGATGGCTCCTACGAGCAGTACTTC
16 TRBD1 TRBJ1-6 TRBV9 . CASSVTIDREDSPLHF TGTGCCAGCAGCGTAACAATAGACAGGGAAGATTCACCCCTCCACTTT
13 TRBD1 TRBJ2-7 TRBV20-1 many CSARWTGAYEQYF TGCAGTGCTCGATGGACAGGGGCCTACGAGCAGTACTTC
16 . TRBJ1-4 TRBV5-1 few CASSLGIGSTNEKLFF TGCGCCAGCAGCTTGGGGATAGGATCAACTAATGAAAAACTGTTTTTT
12 . TRBJ2-7 TRBV28 many CASSFFRYEQYF TGTGCCAGCAGTTTTTTCCGCTACGAGCAGTACTTC
12 . TRBJ1-2 TRBV6-1 few CASSQDLFGYTF TGTGCCAGCAGCCAAGACCTTTTCGGCTACACCTTC
15 . TRBJ2-7 TRBV28 many CASSPPGVLGYEQYF TGTGCCAGCAGTCCACCGGGGGTACTAGGGTACGAGCAGTACTTC
19 . TRBJ2-6 TRBV12-3/TRBV12-4 many CASSLLSRDLVTGANVLTF TGTGCCAGCAGTCTGCTGTCCAGGGACCTTGTTACTGGGGCCAACGTCCTGACTTTC
16 TRBD2 TRBJ2-5 TRBV28 . CASTAFSGARQETQYF TGTGCCAGCACCGCTTTCAGCGGGGCGAGACAAGAGACCCAGTACTTC
15 TRBD1 TRBJ1-2 TRBV6-1 many CASSRGRDSPYGYTF TGTGCCAGCAGCCGGGGGCGGGACAGCCCCTATGGCTACACCTTC